This T cell receptor beta chain stems from a study of T cell repertoires in cytomegalovirus infection. Germline assignment: CDR1 MDHEN and CDR2 SYDVKM. The CDR3 extends over 16 amino acids. Trimming took 5 bases from V and 2 from J, leaving 18 bases between them. TCRdb analysed the reads with MiXCR anew, one entry per CDR3 protein. The sample has fewer than 400,000 distinct CDR3 sequences; 15% to 20% are singletons. Sequencing input: PBMCs. The chain combines TRBV28 with TRBJ2-5, with D perhaps matching TRBD1 (5 bases). This TCR came from a human donor in good health (CMV status not recorded). Some clones in this sample may be carry-over from other donors' samples. CDR3 in amino acids: CASSLPTDAEQETQYF. The CDR3 DNA follows: TGTGCCAGCAGTCTCCCGACAGACGCCGAACAAGAGACCCAGTACTTC.